This is a list of T cell receptor beta chains from one sample in a study of cytomegalovirus exposure and HLA in healthy donors. Using immunoSEQ multiplex PCR, the repertoire was profiled, and TCRdb retains in-frame clones only, with some absent. The table shows fewer than 200,000 clones, with roughly 80% occurring only once. The sequenced material came from PBMCs. Source of these receptors: a man aged 50 or older in good health and CMV-seronegative. The CDR3 runs from the conserved cysteine through the conserved F or W. D genes are given only for firm matches. The listing skips clone size in some rows; elsewhere it reads once, few, many or a size class.

D gene	J gene	clone size	V gene	CDR3 DNA	CDR3 protein
NA	TRBJ2-5	NA	TRBV27	TGTGCCAGCACACCATTAGGGGACCAAGAGACCCAGTACTTC	CASTPLGDQETQYF
TRBD2	TRBJ2-5	NA	TRBV30	TGTGCCTGGAGTCCCGGACTAGCGGTAAAGGGGACCCAGTACTTC	CAWSPGLAVKGTQYF
NA	TRBJ1-4	NA	TRBV7-9	TGTGCCAGCAGCTTAGCCCTCACAGCAACTAATGAAAAACTGTTTTTT	CASSLALTATNEKLFF
NA	TRBJ2-5	NA	TRBV2	TGTGCCAGCAGTGCAGGGGGCTCCGGGCGGGGGGGCCTCCAAGAGACCCAGTACTTC	CASSAGGSGRGGLQETQYF
TRBD1	TRBJ1-1	NA	TRBV7-3	TGTGCCAGCAGCTCCTTCCCCGGGACAGGGGGGAACACTGAAGCTTTCTTT	CASSSFPGTGGNTEAFF
NA	TRBJ2-7	NA	TRBV6-6	TGTGCCAGCTGCCTCGGGTACGAGCAGTACTTC	CASCLGYEQYF
NA	TRBJ2-1	NA	TRBV11-2	TGTGCCAGCAGCTCGCGGGTAGGACCACGGTACAATGAGCAGTTCTTC	CASSSRVGPRYNEQFF
NA	TRBJ2-7	NA	TRBV19	TGTGCCAGTAGTATATTTGGGAGTACCTACGAGCAGTACTTC	CASSIFGSTYEQYF
TRBD2	TRBJ2-2	NA	TRBV7-2	TGTGCCAGCACCCCGTGGACTAGCCTAGAGCTGTTTTTT	CASTPWTSLELFF
NA	TRBJ1-1	NA	TRBV7-2	TGTGCCAGCAGCTTAGGAGGAGGCATGAACACTGAAGCTTTCTTT	CASSLGGGMNTEAFF
NA	TRBJ1-1	NA	TRBV4-3	TGCGCCAGCAGCCAAGATCTCGGTAGCAATTCAAACGAAGCTTTCTTT	CASSQDLGSNSNEAFF
NA	TRBJ1-5	NA	TRBV29-1	TGCAGCGCCCAAAATGGCAATCAGCCCCAGCATTTT	CSAQNGNQPQHF
TRBD1	TRBJ2-1	NA	TRBV7-8	TGTGCCAGCAGCTCCTGGGCAGGGGGCAATGAGCAGTTCTTC	CASSSWAGGNEQFF
TRBD2	TRBJ2-6	NA	TRBV25-1	TGTGCCAGCAGTGAATGGGGGGGCTCTGGGGCCAACGTCCTGACTTTC	CASSEWGGSGANVLTF
TRBD1	TRBJ2-7	NA	TRBV10-3	TGTGCCATCAGACCCGGGACAGGGGGCGGCGAGCAGTACTTC	CAIRPGTGGGEQYF
TRBD2	TRBJ2-1	NA	TRBV9	TGTGCCAGCAGCGGCTCAAGCGGGGGCCCGGGTAATGAGCAGTTCTTC	CASSGSSGGPGNEQFF
NA	TRBJ1-6	NA	TRBV28	TGTGCCAGCACCACTACCCCTAATTCACCCCTCCACTTT	CASTTTPNSPLHF
NA	TRBJ1-1	NA	TRBV6-6	TGTGCCAGCAGAAAACACAGGGAGGGGACCACTGAAGCTTTCTTT	CASRKHREGTTEAFF
NA	TRBJ1-6	few	TRBV6-6	TGTGCCAGCAGTTACGGGCCCGGGGTGAGTTCACCCCTCCACTTT	CASSYGPGVSSPLHF
TRBD2	TRBJ2-7	NA	TRBV6-4	TGTGCCAGCAGTGACAGGGAGGGACGCGAGCAGTACTTC	CASSDREGREQYF
NA	TRBJ1-6	NA	TRBV7-3	TGTGCCAGCAGCTTAACTGGGGGGGGGTATTCACCCCTCCACTTT	CASSLTGGGYSPLHF
NA	TRBJ1-1	NA	TRBV7-2	TGTGCCAGCAGCGTCCGGGACGGGAGTGAAGCTTTCTTT	CASSVRDGSEAFF
TRBD1	TRBJ1-1	NA	TRBV27	TGTGCCAGCAGTTTATCCGGCACAGGGGCAATGAACACTGAAGCTTTCTTT	CASSLSGTGAMNTEAFF
TRBD1	TRBJ2-2	NA	TRBV11-3	TGTGCCAGCAGCTTAGGCAATTACAGGGGGTTAACCGGGGAGCTGTTTTTT	CASSLGNYRGLTGELFF
TRBD1	TRBJ1-1	NA	TRBV7-2	TGTGCCAGCAGCTTTGCAGGGACAGCGCCTCTAGAAGCTTTCTTT	CASSFAGTAPLEAFF
TRBD1	TRBJ2-7	NA	TRBV6-5	TGTGCCAGCAGTGCCTCGACAGGGGTTGTGAACGAGCAGTACTTC	CASSASTGVVNEQYF
TRBD2	TRBJ2-5	NA	TRBV5-1	TGCGCCAGCAGCTTCCGCGGGGGGCCTGAGACCCAGTACTTC	CASSFRGGPETQYF
NA	TRBJ2-7	NA	TRBV7-9	TGTTCCAGCAGCTTAGACCGCGGGACGCCCTACGAGCAGTACTTC	CSSSLDRGTPYEQYF
NA	TRBJ1-4	NA	TRBV28	TGTGCCAGCAGTTGGACCTGGACAGTACAACTTGCAACTAATGAAAAACTGTTTTTT	CASSWTWTVQLATNEKLFF
NA	TRBJ2-7	once	TRBV7-3	TGTGCCAGCAGCCCCGGGACACCCCACGAGCAGTACTTC	CASSPGTPHEQYF
TRBD2	TRBJ2-2	NA	TRBV7-2	TGTGCCAGCAGCTTAAGCGGGGGGGCCTTCGTCACCGGGGAGCTGTTTTTT	CASSLSGGAFVTGELFF
NA	TRBJ1-2	NA	TRBV7-2	TGTGCCAGCAGCTTAGATGGTGGGGGGGGTGGCTACACCTTC	CASSLDGGGGGYTF
TRBD2	TRBJ2-3	NA	TRBV13	TGTGCCAGCAGCCCAAGACTAGCGGACACAGATACGCAGTATTTT	CASSPRLADTDTQYF
NA	TRBJ1-5	NA	TRBV14	TGTGCCAGCAGCCAGACTTACAATCAGCCCCAGCATTTT	CASSQTYNQPQHF
TRBD1	TRBJ1-2	NA	TRBV4-3	TGCGCCAGCAGCCGGGACGGACAGGGGGCTGGCGGCTACACCTTC	CASSRDGQGAGGYTF
NA	TRBJ2-3	NA	TRBV7-2	TGTGCCAGCAGCCTGATGAGGGCAGATACGCAGTATTTT	CASSLMRADTQYF
TRBD1	TRBJ2-7	NA	TRBV7-2	TGTGCCAGCAGCTTAAACAGGGGTAATTACGAGCAGTACTTC	CASSLNRGNYEQYF
NA	TRBJ2-1	NA	TRBV6-5	TGTGCCAGCAGTTACTTCGGGACTTCCTACAATGAGCAGTTCTTC	CASSYFGTSYNEQFF
NA	TRBJ1-2	NA	TRBV7-2	TGTGCCAGCACCACCCTGGCGGCTGGCTACACCTTC	CASTTLAAGYTF
NA	TRBJ1-5	NA	TRBV7-8	TGTGCCAGCACCGGTACGGACAGAAATCAGCCCCAGCATTTT	CASTGTDRNQPQHF
NA	TRBJ2-1	NA	TRBV28	TGTGCCAGCGGCCTAGATTACAATGAGCAGTTCTTC	CASGLDYNEQFF